This record covers a single T cell receptor (beta chain). Its cognate antigen is unknown. The sample originates from a study of a mutant IDH1 vaccine in newly diagnosed glioma. Turning to the study itself: Patients, over weeks 1, 3, 5, 7, 11, 15, 19 and 23, received a total of eight vaccinations. Vaccination was launched 4-6 weeks after radiotherapy alone, or with temozolomide cycles. Patients previously underwent radiotherapy, temozolomide, or both, and most underwent both. Study-level findings and limits: Detectable vaccine-induced immune responses arose in approximately 93% of patients.

Assay used: immunoSEQ multiplex PCR; TCRdb lists only in-frame clones, some missing. The sample lists 30,000 to 40,000 clones; roughly 76% were seen once. Documented time point: week 23, last vaccination. What each vaccine dose contained was 300 ug of mutant IDH1 20-mer peptide, accompanied by topical imiquimod. The source of this sequence is a man between 35 and 55 years old with glioma. This specimen was PBMCs, taken from a glioma patient whose treatment included an IDH1 peptide vaccine.

CDR3 bases: TGCGCCAGCAGCTTGACAGGGTTGCCCTACGAGCAGTACTTC. Its protein is CASSLTGLPYEQYF. J is TRBJ2-5 and V is TRBV5-1; D may be TRBD1 (6 bases). The J call could be wrong; TRBJ2-7 is a better fit for the DNA end. The length of the CDR3 is 14 residues. The V gene's germline CDR1 is SGHRS and CDR2 YFSETQ.